This T cell receptor (beta chain) was captured in a study of control samples from healthy donors and cancer patients. This clone has only a few counts. Data came from immunoSEQ multiplex PCR; TCRdb stores just in-frame clones and leaves some out. The data show fewer than 300,000 clones, more than 65% seen once. The sample was PBMCs. This receptor was obtained from a woman in her fifties or sixties with lung cancer.

The CDR3 spells CASSQPRGAYTEAFF. The DNA for the CDR3 is TGTGCCAGCAGCCAACCGCGCGGGGCCTACACTGAAGCTTTCTTT. The rearrangement uses TRBV14 and TRBJ1-1, with a possible D match to TRBD1 (5 bases). V was pared by 2 bases and J by 3 bases, with 13 bases between. The CDR3 has 15 amino acids. Looked up from germline, CDR1 is SGHDN and CDR2 is FVKESK.